The clone carrying this TCR beta chain was recorded a few times. This entry comes from a study of CD8+CD57+ T cells in acquired aplastic anemia. Genomic DNA, the template, was used for profiling of the TCR beta VDJ and CDR3. MiXCR, run by TCRdb on the reads, gives a single entry per CDR3 protein. The sample carries about 180,000 distinct CDR3 sequences, 48% recorded once. An expansion of CD8+CD57+ cells by flow cytometry had been shown in patients chosen for sequencing. The sample was sorted CD4+, CD8+, or CD8+CD57+ T cells (not recorded which) from PBMCs. The source is a human donor with aplastic anemia.

The CDR3 bases are TGCGCCAGCAGTGATGGTTATAGCAATCAGCCCCAGCATTTT. Translated: CASSDGYSNQPQHF. The V call is TRBV10-2, the J call TRBJ1-5; D ambiguous. V lost 3 bases to trimming and J lost 0 bases, with 6 bases between them. The length of the CDR3 is 14 residues. Germline V lookup: CDR1 WSHSY, CDR2 SAAADI.